This TCR beta chain originates from a study of blood T cell repertoires in COVID-19. This CDR3 contains 15 residues. Trimming left V 1 base short and J 0 bases short, with 6 bases between. Germline loops: CDR1 LGHDT, CDR2 YNNKEL (reference sequence). Original handling: Estimation of nucleated cell counts relied on the amplification of reference gene primers. Sequenced by immunoSEQ multiplex PCR; TCRdb stores in-frame clones only, minus some. That table supplies the V and J calls and clone size; D and trimming were determined from the DNA. The sample lists approximately 24,000 clones, 88% occurring once.

This sequence joins TRBV3-1 (or the pseudogene TRBV3-2) and TRBJ1-4; D remains ambiguous. The sample was peripheral blood. The TCR originated in a man between 65 and 85 years old with acute or convalescent COVID-19. CDR3 bases: TGTGCCAGCAGCCAAGTCGGGTCAACTAATGAAAAACTGTTTTTT. Amino acid sequence: CASSQVGSTNEKLFF.